Below are 32 T cell receptor beta chains sequenced from a single sample in a study of blood T cell repertoires in COVID-19. Clones were sequenced by immunoSEQ multiplex PCR, and TCRdb holds only the in-frame ones, with some missing. Seen here are roughly 65,000 clones, about 81% observed once, and the top ten hold roughly 14%. Sequenced material: peripheral blood. All receptors come from a man older than 75 with acute or convalescent COVID-19.

V usage is TRBV18 and J usage is TRBJ2-7; 10 bases are shared with TRBD1. CDR1 is KGHSH and CDR2 is LQKENI in the germline V gene. This CDR3 region has 14 residues. V shed 4 bases and J 5 bases; nucleotides not matched to a gene: 5. The DNA for the CDR3 is TGTGCCAGCTCACGCGGGACAGGGGACGACGAGCAGTACTTC. Translated: CASSRGTGDDEQYF.

The V call is TRBV11-1, the J call TRBJ2-5; no firm D call. Germline V gene lookup returns CDR1 SGHAT and CDR2 FQDESV (reference sequence). The CDR3 contains 13 residues. V shed 1 base and J shed 11 bases, with 14 bases lying between them. In nucleotides, the CDR3 is TGTGCCAGCAGCTTAGAATTCGGTTTGTGGCAGTACTTC. Residues: CASSLEFGLWQYF. The full variable domain, rest sourced from reference TRBV11-1 and TRBJ2-5, is EAEVAQSPRYKITEKSQAVAFWCDPISGHATLYWYRQILGQGPELLVQFQDESVVDDSQLPKDRFSAERLKGVDSTLKIQPAELGDSAMYLCASSLEFGLWQYFGPGTRLLVL.

The rearrangement links TRBV25-1 to TRBJ1-1; D ambiguous. The CDR3 runs 15 residues. The V end lost 0 bases, the J end lost 4 bases, and 12 bases lay between the germline ends. Germline V gene data show CDR1 as MGHDK and CDR2 as SYGVNS. CDR3 sequence: CASSEYSFGGTEAFF. CDR3 in DNA: TGTGCCAGCAGTGAATATAGTTTCGGAGGCACTGAAGCTTTCTTT.

The chain uses TRBV19 and TRBJ2-2, with TRBD1 matching over 8 bases. CDR1 LNHDA and CDR2 SQIVND come from the germline V gene (reference sequence). With 7 bases clipped from V and 3 bases from J, the junction kept 7 bases outside the gene matches. The CDR3 runs to 15 residues. In nucleotides, the CDR3 is TGTGCCAGTACCGGTTACAGGGGGTACACCGGGGAGCTGTTTTTT. Translated, it gives CASTGYRGYTGELFF.

The chain carries TRBV4-3 and TRBJ2-7; the D gene is possibly TRBD1 (6 bases). V was pared by 3 bases and J by 4 bases, with 13 bases between. The germline V gene has CDR1 LGHNA and CDR2 YSLEER. The CDR3 length is 14 residues. The chain's CDR3 is CASSQMGASYEQYF. CDR3 nucleotides: TGCGCCAGCAGCCAGATGGGGGCCTCATACGAGCAGTACTTC.

In the case of this clone: The sample has other DNA sequences that encode this CDR3 too. V is TRBV28 and J is TRBJ2-1, with 12 bases fitting TRBD2. Germline V CDR1 and CDR2: MDHEN, SYDVKM. Unmatched junction bases numbered 0, after V lost 4 bases and J lost 5 bases. The CDR3 consists of 14 residues. CDR3 region: CASSSSGGDNEQFF. In nucleotides, the CDR3 is TGTGCCAGCAGTTCTAGCGGGGGGGACAATGAGCAGTTCTTC.

This rearrangement joins TRBV5-1 to TRBJ2-1; D perhaps matches TRBD2 (6 bases). Germline V gives CDR1 SGHRS, CDR2 YFSETQ. Trimming cost V 0 bases and J 4 bases, with 20 bases left between them. This CDR3 has 18 residues. The chain's CDR3 is CASSLGPRIAELYNEQFF. The DNA for the CDR3 is TGCGCCAGCAGCTTGGGGCCTCGCATAGCGGAGCTTTACAATGAGCAGTTCTTC.

The chain links TRBV7-3 to TRBJ1-1; D is possibly TRBD1 (5 bases). Between the trimmed V and J ends, which lost 0 bases and 1 base, there was a span of 6 bases. This CDR3 contains 14 residues. Germline V gene sequence: CDR1 SGHTA, CDR2 FQGTGA. The CDR3 coding sequence is TGTGCCAGCAGCTTAACGGGGGGGAACACTGAAGCTTTCTTT. Translating it yields CASSLTGGNTEAFF.

The V gene is TRBV28, the J gene TRBJ2-3; 9 positions agree with TRBD1. The CDR3 spans 15 residues. The germline V gene encodes CDR1 MDHEN and CDR2 SYDVKM. V dropped 5 bases and J dropped 7; count of bases not matched to a gene: 10. The CDR3 bases are TGTGCCAGCAGTAGCCCGGGACAGGGCCCAAATACGCAGTATTTT. Its protein product is CASSSPGQGPNTQYF.

The gene calls are TRBV2 and TRBJ2-3; 10 nucleotides align to TRBD2. CDR3 length: 15 amino acids. CDR1 and CDR2 from the germline V gene are SNHLY and FYNNEI. V lost 8 bases to trimming and J lost 4 bases; unmatched junction nucleotides: 9. The CDR3 nucleotides read TGTGCCAGCGGGCCTAGCGGGAGTATGGCAGATACGCAGTATTTT. It is translated as CASGPSGSMADTQYF.

The chain uses TRBV3-1 (or the pseudogene TRBV3-2) and TRBJ1-2; 7 bases agree with TRBD1. The CDR3 consists of 14 residues. Germline trimming cut 3 bases from V and 7 bases from J; bases unmatched to any gene: 8. Germline V gene data show CDR1 as LGHDT and CDR2 as YNNKEL (reference sequence). CDR3 nucleotide sequence: TGTGCCAGCAGCCAGGACGACAGGGATGGTGGCTACACCTTC. As protein: CASSQDDRDGGYTF.

The chain couples TRBV6-5 to TRBJ2-5; D possibly corresponds to TRBD2 (5 bases). Germline CDR1 is MNHEY and CDR2 is SVGAGI. The CDR3 spans 14 residues. V dropped 0 bases and J dropped 4 bases, with 9 bases sitting between them. In DNA form, the CDR3 reads TGTGCCAGCAGTTACTCCGGGGTAGTAGAGACCCAGTACTTC. It encodes CASSYSGVVETQYF.

This chain links TRBV6-6 with TRBJ2-2, with TRBD2 as a possible D gene (5 bases). Looked up from germline, CDR1 is MNHNY and CDR2 is SVGAGI (reference sequence). This CDR3 is built from 13 residues. Trimming cost V 11 bases and J 6 bases, with 16 bases left between them. In nucleotides, the CDR3 is TGTGCCGTCTCACTAGGTACTCCCGGGGAGCTGTTTTTT. Translated, it gives CAVSLGTPGELFF.

This clone has just one count. The chain has TRBV4-1 and TRBJ1-2; D not certain. Trimming pared 2 bases from V and 0 bases from J, leaving 4 bases between. The CDR3 covers 13 residues. Germline lookup yields CDR1 MGHRA and CDR2 YSYEKL. The CDR3 DNA follows: TGCGCCAGCAGCCAAACTACTAACTATGGCTACACCTTC. Residues: CASSQTTNYGYTF.

The V gene is TRBV11-3, the J gene TRBJ2-4; the D is unclear. The length of the CDR3 is 13 residues. Germline lookup yields CDR1 SGHNT and CDR2 YENEEA. With 2 bases removed from V and 10 bases from J, the gap between germline ends came to 12 bases. In DNA, the CDR3 is TGTGCCAGCAGCTTAAACCGAAACAATATTCAGTACTTC. It yields the protein CASSLNRNNIQYF.

The chain couples TRBV7-4 to TRBJ1-5, with 7 bases identical to TRBD1. Germline V lookup: CDR1 SGHVT, CDR2 SQSDAQ. The ends lost 7 bases at V and 0 bases at J; junction bases unmatched: 12. This CDR3 is 17 amino acids long. The CDR3 DNA reads as TGTGCCAGCAACACCCCTCAGGGGGTTCATAGCAATCAGCCCCAGCATTTT. This translates into CASNTPQGVHSNQPQHF.

In its sample, this clone was seen a few times. This chain uses TRBV28 with TRBJ2-5; unclear D gene. The CDR3 contains 13 residues. CDR1 and CDR2 (germline): MDHEN, SYDVKM. V lost 6 bases to trimming and J lost 1 base, with 9 bases between them. In nucleotides, the CDR3 is TGTGCCAGCAGACGACGGGTCCAAGAGACCCAGTACTTC. This translates into CASRRRVQETQYF.

The rearrangement links TRBV7-3 to TRBJ2-7; the D gene is possibly TRBD1 (6 bases). This CDR3 has 13 residues. Trimming left V 7 bases short and J 3 bases short, with 13 bases between. Per germline, CDR1 SGHTA and CDR2 FQGTGA. CDR3 protein: CASTSTGNYEQYF. The CDR3 DNA sequence: TGTGCCAGCACCTCGACAGGTAACTACGAGCAGTACTTC.

CDR3 sequence reads: CASSLPQREDLWARADTQYF. The CDR3, as DNA: TGTGCCAGCAGCTTACCCCAGCGGGAGGATCTGTGGGCACGTGCCGATACGCAGTATTTT. V is TRBV7-8 and J is TRBJ2-3; 9 nucleotides align to TRBD2. CDR1 is SGHVS, CDR2 FQNEAQ, per germline. Losses at the gene ends were 2 bases for V and 6 bases for J; bases not matched to a gene: 21. The CDR3 totals 20 residues.

This chain connects TRBV6-6 to TRBJ2-7, with 8 bases that match TRBD1. V dropped 6 bases and J dropped 4; count of bases not matched to a gene: 5. CDR1 is MNHNY, CDR2 SVGAGI, per germline (reference sequence). The CDR3 is 13 residues long. DNA for the CDR3: TGTGCCAGCAGAGTAACAGGGGGGTACGAGCAGTACTTC. Protein: CASRVTGGYEQYF.

The J gene is TRBJ2-2, the V gene TRBV5-1; TRBD1 is a possible D gene (5 bases). CDR1 and CDR2 (germline): SGHRS, YFSETQ. The CDR3 loop spans 15 amino acids. V lost 4 bases and J 5 bases, leaving 15 bases between the germline ends. In nucleotides, the CDR3 is TGCGCCAGCAGCCCCCTTCAGGGTATTACCGGGGAGCTGTTTTTT. Translation gives CASSPLQGITGELFF. Combining the CDR3 with reference TRBV5-1 and TRBJ2-2 gives the whole variable domain KAGVTQTPRYLIKTRGQQVTLSCSPISGHRSVSWYQQTPGQGLQFLFEYFSETQRNKGNFPGRFSGRQFSNSRSEMNVSTLELGDSALYLCASSPLQGITGELFFGEGSRLTVL.

Here the CDR3 reads CASSQVLRERSLHF. In DNA form, the CDR3 reads TGCGCCAGCAGCCAAGTCCTGCGGGAGAGGTCCCTCCACTTT. The chain has TRBV4-3 and TRBJ1-6; D remains unclear. Germline CDR1 and CDR2: LGHNA and YSLEER. The CDR3 consists of 14 residues. Trimming took 1 base from V and 14 from J, leaving 15 bases between them.

The chain couples TRBV28 to TRBJ2-1; 8 bases are a match to TRBD2. Germline V gene data show CDR1 as MDHEN and CDR2 as SYDVKM. After removal of 5 bases from V and 15 bases from J, the junction contained 9 bases not matched to a gene. The CDR3 runs to 12 residues. The CDR3: CASSPGRDYMFF. The DNA for the CDR3 is TGTGCCAGCAGTCCCGGGAGGGATTACATGTTCTTC. The whole variable domain, filled in from reference TRBV28 and TRBJ2-1, reads DVKVTQSSRYLVKRTGEKVFLECVQDMDHENMFWYRQDPGLGLRLIYFSYDVKMKEKGDIPEGYSVSREKKERFSLILESASTNQTSMYLCASSPGRDYMFFGPGTRLTVL.

The CDR3: CASKTRTSGGWEEQFF. The CDR3 DNA follows: TGTGCCAGCAAGACCCGGACTAGCGGGGGGTGGGAGGAGCAGTTCTTC. This chain joins TRBV2 and TRBJ2-1, with 14 positions matching TRBD2. There are 16 residues in the CDR3. Germline loops: CDR1 SNHLY, CDR2 FYNNEI. V shed 7 bases, J shed 10 bases, and the junction held 12 bases outside the gene matches.

The rearrangement uses TRBV7-2 and TRBJ2-1; 9 nucleotides align to TRBD2. Germline CDR1 reads SGHTA; CDR2 reads FQGNSA. CDR3 length: 15 amino acids. Trimming cost V 3 bases and J 6 bases; bases outside gene matches: 6. CDR3 in amino acids: CASSFLAGGPNEQFF. For the CDR3, the DNA is TGTGCCAGCAGCTTTCTGGCGGGGGGGCCCAATGAGCAGTTCTTC.

This clone was seen a single time. The chain has TRBV7-3 and TRBJ1-2, with D possibly TRBD1 on 6 matching bases. Germline V gives CDR1 SGHTA, CDR2 FQGTGA. The CDR3 loop spans 17 amino acids. V was clipped by 4 bases and J by 8 bases, with 26 bases between them. CDR3 sequence reads: CASSSSRDTSSQGGYTF. The CDR3 DNA follows: TGTGCCAGCAGCTCAAGTCGGGACACCTCCTCTCAAGGAGGCTACACCTTC.

This chain joins TRBV7-8 and TRBJ2-7, with D possibly TRBD1 on 6 matching bases. Germline-derived CDR1 and CDR2 are SGHVS and FQNEAQ. V lost 1 base and J lost 2, with 12 bases in between. The CDR3 consists of 15 residues. CDR3 residues: CASSLGGLGTYEQYF. The CDR3 DNA reads TGTGCCAGCAGCTTAGGGGGGCTAGGTACCTACGAGCAGTACTTC.

J is TRBJ1-2 and V is TRBV6-6; unclear D gene. This CDR3 is 11 amino acids long. V lost 5 bases to trimming and J lost 2 bases, with 3 bases between them. The germline CDR1 and CDR2 sequences are MNHNY and SVGAGI (reference sequence). CDR3 nucleotide sequence: TGTGCCAGCAGTGAGAACTATGGCTACACCTTC. Its protein product is CASSENYGYTF.

This clone was seen only once. The rearrangement links TRBV7-6 to TRBJ2-1, with 7 positions matching TRBD2. Trimming removed 3 bases from V and 5 bases from J; junction bases left unmatched: 7. The CDR3 is made up of 15 amino acids. Per germline, CDR1 SGHVS and CDR2 FNYEAQ. The CDR3 DNA sequence: TGTGCCAGCAGCTTCCAGGGCGGGAGTAACAATGAGCAGTTCTTC. It is translated as CASSFQGGSNNEQFF.

V usage is TRBV4-1 and J usage is TRBJ2-7, with 7 bases aligning to TRBD1. Germline V gives CDR1 MGHRA, CDR2 YSYEKL. This CDR3 spans 18 amino acids. The V and J ends lost 1 base and 3 bases, in that order; junction bases with no gene match: 15. The CDR3: CASSQARTRDSYSYEQYF. The CDR3 bases are TGCGCCAGCAGCCAAGCACGAACCAGGGACAGCTATAGCTACGAGCAGTACTTC.

The genes are TRBV7-2 and TRBJ2-2; 9 bases fit TRBD1. Germline trimming cut 1 base from V and 4 bases from J; bases unmatched to any gene: 4. Looked up from germline, CDR1 is SGHTA and CDR2 is FQGNSA. The CDR3 is made up of 16 amino acids. CDR3 residues: CASSLVGTGTTGELFF. In DNA form, the CDR3 reads TGTGCCAGCAGCTTAGTGGGGACAGGGACCACCGGGGAGCTGTTTTTT.

The V and J genes are TRBV4-3 and TRBJ2-1, with 9 bases aligning to TRBD2. The J segment lost 10 bases and the V segment lost 8 bases, leaving 15 bases of the junction unmatched. CDR1 and CDR2 (germline): LGHNA, YSLEER. This CDR3 is built from 15 residues. The CDR3 reads CASSQGLAGLQEQFF. The DNA for the CDR3 is TGCGCCAGCTCACAGGGGCTAGCGGGATTACAGGAGCAGTTCTTC.